One and the same sample provided the 24 T cell receptor beta chains below, sequenced in a study of T cells in Graves' hyperthyroidism and ophthalmopathy. Amplification of TCR beta CDR3 regions was performed using RNA transcripts as template. The HTBI primer set drove a first-round RT-PCR of the TCR CDR3. TCRdb fed the multiplex PCR reads into MiXCR, producing one record per CDR3 protein. Of around 300,000 distinct CDR3 sequences in the sample, approximately 15% were seen once. The sequencing input was blood. These receptors were collected from a woman aged 40 to 50 with Graves' ophthalmopathy.

This clonotype was detected once. A junction boundary mismatches the germline segment, possibly from a read error. The genes are TRBV7-9 and TRBJ1-4; D remains unclear. Germline V gene lookup returns CDR1 SEHNR and CDR2 FQNEAQ (reference sequence). The CDR3 runs to 14 residues. DNA for the CDR3: TGTGCCAGCAGCTTAACGGGTGCTAATGGAAAACTGTTTTTT. Translation gives CASSLTGANGKLFF.

As to this clonotype: One junction end disagrees with the germline gene, perhaps due to a read error. The chain combines TRBV27 with TRBJ2-3, with 7 bases that match TRBD1. The germline V gene has CDR1 MNHEY and CDR2 SMNVEV (reference sequence). This CDR3 spans 15 amino acids. CDR3 sequence: CTSSLSRTGADTQYF. In DNA form, the CDR3 reads TGTACCAGCAGTTTATCCCGGACAGGCGCAGATACGCAGTATTTT.

This clonotype has a count of ten or more. The CDR3 region is CSASLMSGRSYEQYF. Here the CDR3 DNA reads TGCAGTGCTAGTTTAATGAGCGGGAGGAGTTACGAGCAGTACTTC. The V call is TRBV20-1, the J call TRBJ2-7; 9 nucleotides match TRBD2. This CDR3 has 15 residues. CDR1 DFQATT and CDR2 SNEGSKA come from the germline V gene (reference sequence). The V and J ends lost 3 bases and 4 bases, in that order; junction bases with no gene match: 10.

J is TRBJ2-3 and V is TRBV19; TRBD2 might be the D (6 bases). Between the trimmed V and J ends, which lost 5 bases and 0 bases, there was a span of 9 bases. The CDR3 runs to 14 residues. Germline V gene sequence: CDR1 LNHDA, CDR2 SQIVND (reference sequence). CDR3 region: CASSLATSTDTQYF. The CDR3 DNA sequence: TGTGCCAGTAGTCTAGCGACTAGCACAGATACGCAGTATTTT. Together with reference TRBV19 and TRBJ2-3, the CDR3 gives the full variable domain: DGGITQSPKYLFRKEGQNVTLSCEQNLNHDAMYWYRQDPGQGLRLIYYSQIVNDFQKGDIAEGYSVSREKKESFPLTVTSAQKNPTAFYLCASSLATSTDTQYFGPGTRLTVL.

The chain joins TRBV12-3 or TRBV12-4 to TRBJ2-7; 9 bases line up with TRBD1. The CDR3 is 15 amino acids. The V segment lost 5 bases and the J segment 0 bases; nucleotides outside the gene matches: 5. CDR3 protein: CASSRTGAGSYEQYF. CDR3 coding DNA: TGTGCCAGCAGTCGGACAGGGGCCGGCTCCTACGAGCAGTACTTC.

This clonotype was recorded many times. The chain links TRBV7-9 to TRBJ2-1; 11 nucleotides line up with TRBD2. V gave up 5 bases and J gave up 9 bases; unmatched junction bases: 9. Germline V gene lookup returns CDR1 SEHNR and CDR2 FQNEAQ (reference sequence). The CDR3 covers 15 residues. The DNA of the CDR3 is TGTGCCAGCAGCCTTAGCGGGGGGGCCTCTCCTGAGCAGTTCTTC. It is translated as CASSLSGGASPEQFF.

The chain links TRBV7-2 to TRBJ2-7; TRBD1 aligns across 7 bases. J lost 3 bases, V lost 4 bases, and 3 bases had no gene match. The CDR3 sequence is 13 residues long. Looked up from germline, CDR1 is SGHTA and CDR2 is FQGNSA. The CDR3: CASSSRDSYEQYF. DNA for the CDR3: TGTGCCAGCAGCTCCCGGGACAGCTACGAGCAGTACTTC.

J is TRBJ2-6 and V is TRBV9; 10 bases line up with TRBD2. J lost 0 bases, V lost 3 bases, and 6 bases had no gene match. Germline V gene data show CDR1 as SGDLS and CDR2 as YYNGEE. CDR3 length: 18 amino acids. CDR3: CASSGTSGTNSGANVLTF. The DNA of the CDR3 is TGTGCCAGCAGCGGAACTAGCGGGACGAACTCTGGGGCCAACGTCCTGACTTTC.

The rearrangement links TRBV28 to TRBJ1-2; 11 bases agree with TRBD1. The germline gives CDR1 MDHEN, CDR2 SYDVKM. The CDR3 totals 19 residues. J lost 4 bases, V lost 3 bases, and 16 bases had no gene match. The CDR3 region has the DNA TGTGCCAGCAGTTTCTCCCCTGGGACAGGGGGGCAGCTCCGCTATGGCTACACCTTC. Its translation: CASSFSPGTGGQLRYGYTF.

V is TRBV6-1 and J is TRBJ1-4; D remains ambiguous. The CDR3 has 14 residues. V gave up 6 bases and J gave up 0 bases, with 8 bases separating them. Per the germline V gene, CDR1 is MNHNS and CDR2 is SASEGT. The CDR3 nucleotides are TGTGCCAGCAGATCACCTGCAACTAATGAAAAACTGTTTTTT. Translated: CASRSPATNEKLFF.

Comments on this clonotype: This may stem from a read error, because a much larger clone lies one nucleotide away. The rearrangement links TRBV28 to TRBJ1-5; no definite D call. The germline V gene encodes CDR1 MDHEN and CDR2 SYDVKM. The CDR3 runs 13 residues. The CDR3 loop is CVSSLTMGQPQHF. As DNA, the CDR3 is TGTGTCAGCAGTTTAACCATGGGTCAGCCCCAGCATTTT.

This clonotype was observed many times. The chain is built from TRBV6-1 and TRBJ2-7; D is possibly TRBD1 or TRBD2 (5 bases each). Trimming removed 0 bases from V and 8 bases from J, with 17 bases in between. Germline assignment: CDR1 MNHNS and CDR2 SASEGT. The CDR3 sequence is 15 residues long. DNA for the CDR3: TGTGCCAGCAGTGAAGCGACGAGGGGCAGGCCAAAGCAGTACTTC. It encodes CASSEATRGRPKQYF.

This chain joins TRBV5-1 and TRBJ1-1; D is possibly TRBD1 (6 bases). V gave up 3 bases and J gave up 2 bases, with 17 bases separating them. The CDR3 spans 16 residues. Germline loops: CDR1 SGHRS, CDR2 YFSETQ. In nucleotides, the CDR3 is TGCGCCAGCAGCTCCTCCCCAATGGGACAAAACACTGAAGCTTTCTTT. Encoded protein: CASSSSPMGQNTEAFF.

This clonotype was counted ten times or more. The J gene is TRBJ2-1, the V gene TRBV28; D uncertain. Trimming removed 2 bases at V and 8 bases at J, with 4 bases between. CDR1 is MDHEN and CDR2 is SYDVKM in the germline V gene. CDR3 length: 11 residues. The CDR3: CASSLNYEQFF. The CDR3 DNA reads TGTGCCAGCAGTTTAAACTATGAGCAGTTCTTC.

This clonotype has only one observation. The gene calls are TRBV7-2 and TRBJ2-5; D uncertain. Germline-derived CDR1 and CDR2 are SGHTA and FQGNSA. The V gene lost 5 bases and the J gene lost 1 base, with 11 bases spanning the gap. This CDR3 contains 14 residues. CDR3 DNA sequence: TGTGCCAGCAGCCCCGTGTCAAGCCAAGAGACCCAGTACTTC. The encoded protein is CASSPVSSQETQYF.

This clonotype occurred a few times. This chain uses TRBV20-1 with TRBJ1-1, with D hard to call. The CDR3 sequence is 12 residues long. CDR1 DFQATT and CDR2 SNEGSKA come from the germline V gene (reference sequence). Trimming removed 3 bases at V and 7 bases at J, with 12 bases between. The CDR3 loop is CSASSGFGEAFF. The CDR3 nucleotides read TGCAGTGCTAGTTCCGGGTTTGGTGAAGCTTTCTTT.

This clonotype was recorded a few times. The chain has TRBV20-1 and TRBJ2-2, with TRBD1 matching 7 bases. Germline CDR1 reads DFQATT; CDR2 reads SNEGSKA (reference sequence). This CDR3 has 14 residues. J gave up 7 bases and V 3 bases, and 8 bases lay outside the gene matches. As DNA, the CDR3 is TGCAGTGCTAGTCCTACAGGGGCGGACGGGGAGCTGTTTTTT. This sequence encodes CSASPTGADGELFF.

This clonotype was found many times. The DNA for the CDR3 is TGTGCCAGCAGCTCGGGCCGGCACCAGGGGCCTAACTATGGCTACACCTTC. This encodes CASSSGRHQGPNYGYTF. The chain is built from TRBV11-1 and TRBJ1-2, with D perhaps TRBD1 (6 bases). Germline V CDR1 and CDR2: SGHAT, FQDESV (reference sequence). This CDR3 comprises 17 residues. The V end was cut by 4 bases, the J end by 0 bases, with 18 bases between. Filled out from reference TRBV11-1 and TRBJ1-2, the complete variable domain reads EAEVAQSPRYKITEKSQAVAFWCDPISGHATLYWYRQILGQGPELLVQFQDESVVDDSQLPKDRFSAERLKGVDSTLKIQPAELGDSAMYLCASSSGRHQGPNYGYTFGSGTRLTVV.

This clonotype was recorded at least ten times. The rearrangement links TRBV20-1 to TRBJ1-1, with D maybe TRBD1 (5 bases). The V end lost 6 bases, the J end lost 2 bases, and 13 bases lay between the germline ends. The CDR3 covers 13 residues. Germline values: CDR1 DFQATT, CDR2 SNEGSKA (reference sequence). The CDR3 reads CSALQGSNTEAFF. The CDR3 bases are TGCAGTGCCCTCCAGGGATCAAACACTGAAGCTTTCTTT.

This clonotype showed up many times. This chain joins TRBV7-2 and TRBJ2-7, with no clear D. CDR1 is SGHTA, CDR2 FQGNSA, per germline. The length of the CDR3 is 14 residues. V was shortened by 5 bases and J by 3 bases, with 14 bases between the two germline ends. CDR3 bases: TGTGCCAGCAGCCCCCGGAACCAGCGCTACGAGCAGTACTTC. This codes for CASSPRNQRYEQYF.

The chain is built from TRBV20-1 and TRBJ2-3; no definite D call. The CDR3 loop spans 14 amino acids. Deletions cut 2 bases from V and 2 bases from J, with 11 bases between. Germline-derived CDR1 and CDR2 are DFQATT and SNEGSKA (reference sequence). Written as DNA, the CDR3 is TGCAGTGCTAGATCTGCGGTTTCCACAGATACGCAGTATTTT. Translation: CSARSAVSTDTQYF.

Concerning this clonotype itself: A much larger clone lies one base from this, so it may be a read error. CDR3 region: CASSYGSPDTQYF. Here the CDR3 DNA reads TGTGCCAGCAGCTACGGGAGCCCAGATACGCAGTATTTT. The J gene is TRBJ2-3, the V gene TRBV2; D might be TRBD2 (6 bases). V dropped 6 bases and J dropped 4 bases, with 11 bases sitting between them. CDR1 and CDR2 from the germline V gene are SNHLY and FYNNEI. The CDR3 covers 13 residues.

This clonotype was found a few times. The CDR3 nucleotides read TGTGCCAGTTCGGACCGCAGCTCCTATAATTCACCCCTCCACTTT. This encodes CASSDRSSYNSPLHF. V and J are TRBV19 and TRBJ1-6, with D uncertain. The CDR3 is 15 residues long. Germline-derived CDR1 and CDR2 are LNHDA and SQIVND (reference sequence). V lost 8 bases and J lost 0, with 11 bases in between.

In its sample, this clonotype was seen many times. The rearrangement links TRBV12-3 or TRBV12-4 to TRBJ1-2; 9 bases line up with TRBD1. The CDR3 extends over 16 amino acids. The trim removed 5 bases at V and 6 bases at J, leaving 13 bases unmatched. The CDR3 nucleotides read TGTGCCAGCAGTCCCGGGACAGGGAGGGTAGGGAATGGCTACACCTTC. Protein product: CASSPGTGRVGNGYTF.